The 20 T cell receptor beta chains below were found in one sample sequenced in a study of blood T cell repertoires in COVID-19 (dated by TCRdb to 2019 to 2021). Preparation of the library involved the immunoSEQ multiplex PCR assay. TCRdb's version of the immuneACCESS table is confined to in-frame rearrangements and falls short of the full clone set. An unresolved V gene accounts for under half of the shortfall where checked; the remainder is of unknown origin. The sample table records 77,000 or so clones; 74% of these occur just once. Around 2.6% of the sample goes to the ten largest clones. Sequenced sample: peripheral blood. The origin of the receptors is a human donor with acute or convalescent COVID-19. The donor label of this sample is uncertain.

This clone was seen only a few times. CDR3 region: CASTTPPEGFSYEQYV. In DNA form, the CDR3 reads TGCGCCAGCACCACCCCGCCGGAGGGGTTCTCCTACGAGCAGTACGTC. This sequence joins TRBV23-1 and TRBJ2-7, with D tentatively TRBD2 (6 bases). TRBV23-1 is labeled an ORF, and its function is uncertain. There are 16 residues in the CDR3. V lost 7 bases to trimming and J lost 0 bases, with 19 bases between them.

The chain has TRBV19 and TRBJ1-3; perhaps TRBD1 as D (6 bases). V was cut by 11 bases and J by 4 bases, with 24 bases left in between. Looked up from germline, CDR1 is LNHDA and CDR2 is SQIVND (reference sequence). The CDR3 is 16 amino acids. The CDR3 coding sequence is TGTGCCGCGCGTTCACCCGGGGGGCTCCTCGGAAACACCATATATTTT. Translated, it gives CAARSPGGLLGNTIYF.

The V call is TRBV24-1, the J call TRBJ2-5, with D possibly TRBD1 on 6 matching bases. The CDR3 consists of 16 residues. Germline V lookup: CDR1 KGHDR, CDR2 SFDVKD. Trimming pared 3 bases from V and 1 base from J, leaving 14 bases between. CDR3 sequence: CATSDPAGTRQETQYF. CDR3 bases: TGTGCCACCAGTGATCCCGCCGGGACACGCCAAGAGACCCAGTACTTC.

This rearrangement joins TRBV28 to TRBJ1-4; tentative D call: TRBD1 (5 bases). Trimming took 2 bases from V and 5 from J, leaving 18 bases between them. The CDR3 consists of 17 residues. Germline CDR1 and CDR2: MDHEN and SYDVKM. CDR3 sequence reads: CASSLGIGHKGNEKLFF. The CDR3 region has the DNA TGTGCCAGCAGTTTAGGGATAGGACACAAAGGGAATGAAAAACTGTTTTTT.

The J gene is TRBJ1-2, the V gene TRBV7-8; D is unresolved. The length of the CDR3 is 13 residues. Trimming took off 4 bases at V and 8 bases at J, with 14 bases between the two ends. In germline, CDR1 is SGHVS, CDR2 FQNEAQ. CDR3 coding DNA: TGTGCCAGCAGCTCATTCTCGGGTGAAGGCTACACCTTC. Protein: CASSSFSGEGYTF.

This rearrangement joins TRBV7-2 to TRBJ2-4; a weak D match, TRBD2 (5 bases). Trimming took off 5 bases at V and 1 base at J, with 9 bases between the two ends. The CDR3 consists of 14 residues. CDR1 is SGHTA, CDR2 FQGNSA, per germline. CDR3 coding DNA: TGTGCCAGCAGCGGCGCGGGCGCCAAAAACATTCAGTACTTC. This sequence encodes CASSGAGAKNIQYF.

V usage is TRBV28 and J usage is TRBJ1-6; D gene uncertain. Trimming took 7 bases from V and 1 from J, leaving 17 bases between them. This CDR3 comprises 17 residues. Germline CDR1 is MDHEN and CDR2 is SYDVKM. The CDR3 sequence: CASTSDREGSYNSPLHF. In DNA form, the CDR3 reads TGTGCCAGCACCTCGGACCGGGAAGGGTCCTATAATTCACCCCTCCACTTT.

The chain's CDR3 is CASRQGASYEQYV. The CDR3, as DNA: TGTGCCAGTAGACAGGGGGCCTCCTACGAGCAGTACGTC. This sequence joins TRBV2 and TRBJ2-7, with 10 bases fitting TRBD1. The CDR3 length is 13 residues. Germline CDR1 SNHLY, CDR2 FYNNEI. V lost 9 bases and J lost 0; bases outside the gene matches: 2.

This clone was found once. The chain recombines TRBV5-1 with TRBJ2-5; 8 bases fit TRBD1. This CDR3 spans 13 amino acids. V shed 7 bases, J shed 4 bases, and the junction held 6 bases outside the gene matches. CDR1 and CDR2 (germline): SGHRS, YFSETQ. The CDR3: CASGAGGIETQYF. The DNA of the CDR3 is TGCGCCAGCGGGGCAGGGGGCATAGAGACCCAGTACTTC.

This chain uses TRBV11-1 with TRBJ2-2, with D maybe TRBD2 (6 bases). The V and J ends lost 7 bases and 1 base respectively, with 10 bases between them. Germline V gene data show CDR1 as SGHAT and CDR2 as FQDESV (reference sequence). The length of the CDR3 is 14 residues. CDR3: CASTPGGNTGELFF. The CDR3 DNA sequence: TGTGCCAGCACCCCCGGGGGGAACACCGGGGAGCTGTTTTTT.

This rearrangement joins TRBV5-4 to TRBJ1-1, with D perhaps TRBD1 (5 bases). There are 14 residues in the CDR3. V shed 0 bases and J shed 4 bases, with 10 bases lying between them. The germline gives CDR1 SGHNT, CDR2 YYREEE (reference sequence). DNA of the CDR3: TGTGCCAGCAGCTTGGCCGGCAGGGTCACTGAAGCTTTCTTT. Amino acid sequence: CASSLAGRVTEAFF.

The chain has TRBV7-6 and TRBJ1-5; maybe TRBD1 (6 bases). Trimming shortened V by 4 bases and J by 6 bases, and 10 bases separated the two germline ends. Germline V gene data show CDR1 as SGHVS and CDR2 as FNYEAQ. The CDR3 is 13 residues long. The CDR3 coding sequence is TGTGCCAGCAGCTCACAGGGTGGTCAGCCCCAGCATTTT. It is translated as CASSSQGGQPQHF.

The chain links TRBV9 to TRBJ2-7; D may be TRBD2 (6 bases). Trimming cost V 0 bases and J 3 bases, with 13 bases left between them. This CDR3 contains 15 residues. CDR1 SGDLS and CDR2 YYNGEE come from the germline V gene. CDR3 nucleotides: TGTGCCAGCAGCGTAGACGGGAGAGTCAACTACGAGCAGTACTTC. Its protein is CASSVDGRVNYEQYF. Full variable domain (rest looked up from reference TRBV9 and TRBJ2-7): DSGVTQTPKHLITATGQRVTLRCSPRSGDLSVYWYQQSLDQGLQFLIQYYNGEERAKGNILERFSAQQFPDLHSELNLSSLELGDSALYFCASSVDGRVNYEQYFGPGTRLTVT.

This clone was counted a few times. The V call is TRBV10-3, the J call TRBJ2-7, with 9 positions matching TRBD2. This CDR3 contains 18 residues. V lost 10 bases, J lost 1 base, and 20 bases stayed unmatched. Germline-derived CDR1 and CDR2 are ENHRY and SYGVKD. In nucleotides, the CDR3 is TGTGCCACACACTCAGACGGGGGTAGCGGGAGAAGGTCCTACGAGCAGTACTTC. Amino acids: CATHSDGGSGRRSYEQYF.

The chain uses TRBV19 and TRBJ2-2; D is perhaps TRBD1 (8 bases). Germline CDR1 and CDR2: LNHDA and SQIVND (reference sequence). CDR3 length: 15 residues. V gave up 6 bases and J gave up 4 bases, with 15 bases separating them. The CDR3 DNA reads as TGTGCCAGTAGCAAAACAGGGGGGGGCACCGGGGAGCTGTTTTTT. Its protein product is CASSKTGGGTGELFF.

On this clone: An end of the junction does not agree with germline; a read error may underlie this. The chain uses TRBV7-7 and TRBJ2-1, with D tentatively TRBD2 (5 bases). Germline assignment: CDR1 SSHAT and CDR2 FNYEAQ (reference sequence). The CDR3 extends over 16 amino acids. The CDR3 is CASSLEVGPSYNEQFF. DNA of the CDR3: TGTGCTAGCAGCTTGGAGGTCGGACCCTCTTACAATGAGCAGTTCTTC.

This clone was recorded a few times. V usage is TRBV13 and J usage is TRBJ2-2; maybe TRBD2 (6 bases). The CDR3 totals 18 residues. Between the trimmed V and J ends, which lost 0 bases and 0 bases, there was a span of 14 bases. CDR1 is PRHDT, CDR2 FYEKMQ, per germline (reference sequence). CDR3 DNA: TGTGCCAGCAGCTTAGGTGGAGGGCTATTTCCGAACACCGGGGAGCTGTTTTTT. Its protein product is CASSLGGGLFPNTGELFF.

The chain combines TRBV3-1 (or the pseudogene TRBV3-2) with TRBJ2-3, with TRBD1 matching over 8 bases. Germline CDR1 reads LGHDT; CDR2 reads YNNKEL (reference sequence). The V segment lost 6 bases and the J segment 6 bases; nucleotides outside the gene matches: 5. This CDR3 region has 13 residues. The CDR3 loop reads CASRNQGADTQYF. The CDR3 DNA follows: TGTGCCAGCAGAAATCAGGGGGCTGATACGCAGTATTTT.

This clone showed up just a few times. This chain uses TRBV7-2 with TRBJ2-7; D uncertain. V lost 5 bases, J lost 4 bases, and 21 bases lay in between. The CDR3 totals 16 residues. Germline CDR1 SGHTA, CDR2 FQGNSA. CDR3: CASSPPLPRGIYEQYF. In DNA, the CDR3 is TGTGCCAGCAGCCCCCCGCTCCCACGAGGAATTTACGAGCAGTACTTC.

The chain carries TRBV5-4 and TRBJ1-2; D unclear. The CDR3 is 13 residues long. Per germline, CDR1 SGHNT and CDR2 YYREEE (reference sequence). V lost 0 bases and J 8 bases, leaving 11 bases between the germline ends. CDR3 sequence (DNA): TGTGCCAGCAGCTTGGATCGGGAACGCGGCTACACCTTC. Its translation: CASSLDRERGYTF.